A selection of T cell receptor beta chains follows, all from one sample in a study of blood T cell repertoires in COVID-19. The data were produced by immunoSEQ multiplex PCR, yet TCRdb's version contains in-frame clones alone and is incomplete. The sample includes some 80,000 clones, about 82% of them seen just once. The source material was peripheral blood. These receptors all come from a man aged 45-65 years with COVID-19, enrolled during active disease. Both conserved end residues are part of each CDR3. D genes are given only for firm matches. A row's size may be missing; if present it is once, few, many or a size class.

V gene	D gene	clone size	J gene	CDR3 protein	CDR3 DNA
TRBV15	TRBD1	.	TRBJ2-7	CATSGGQGAYEQYF	TGTGCCACCAGCGGGGGACAGGGGGCCTACGAGCAGTACTTC
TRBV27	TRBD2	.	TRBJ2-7	CASSFSGRDEQYF	TGTGCCAGCAGTTTCAGCGGGAGAGACGAGCAGTACTTC
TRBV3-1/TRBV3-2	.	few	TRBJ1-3	CASSQQGISGNTIYF	TGTGCCAGCAGCCAACAGGGAATCTCTGGAAACACCATATATTTT
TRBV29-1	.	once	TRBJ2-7	CSVARTASYEQYF	TGCAGCGTTGCCCGGACAGCATCCTACGAGCAGTACTTC
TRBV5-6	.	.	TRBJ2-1	CASSLRALEQFF	TGTGCCAGCAGCCTGAGGGCCTTAGAGCAGTTCTTC
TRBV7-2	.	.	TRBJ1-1	CASSLDRRGTEAFF	TGTGCCAGCAGCTTAGATCGACGGGGCACTGAAGCTTTCTTT
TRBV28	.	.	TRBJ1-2	CASSLLVNYGYTF	TGTGCCAGCAGTTTATTAGTTAACTATGGCTACACCTTC
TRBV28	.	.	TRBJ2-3	CASSLWPGKGADTQYF	TGTGCCAGCAGTTTATGGCCAGGGAAGGGGGCAGATACGCAGTATTTT
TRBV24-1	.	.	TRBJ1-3	CATSASGSGNTIYF	TGTGCCACCAGTGCGAGTGGCTCTGGAAACACCATATATTTT
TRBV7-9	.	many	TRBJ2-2	CASSQLSGELFF	TGTGCCAGCAGCCAGTTATCCGGGGAGCTGTTTTTT
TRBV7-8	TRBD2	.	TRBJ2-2	CASSLGWTSGATGELFF	TGTGCCAGCAGCTTAGGATGGACTAGCGGAGCCACCGGGGAGCTGTTTTTT
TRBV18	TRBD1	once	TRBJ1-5	CASATGGGQPQHF	TGTGCCAGTGCAACAGGGGGAGGTCAGCCCCAGCATTTT
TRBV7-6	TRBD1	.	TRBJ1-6	CASRSRTGDVGPLHF	TGTGCCAGCAGATCCAGGACAGGGGATGTCGGACCCCTCCACTTT
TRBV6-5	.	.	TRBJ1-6	CASGEGGRGSPLHF	TGTGCCAGCGGGGAGGGGGGACGAGGTTCACCCCTCCACTTT
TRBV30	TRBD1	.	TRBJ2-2	CAWTSGGTGTGELFF	TGTGCCTGGACGAGTGGAGGGACAGGCACCGGGGAGCTGTTTTTT
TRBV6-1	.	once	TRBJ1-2	CASSERENYGYTF	TGTGCCAGCAGTGAAAGGGAGAACTATGGCTACACCTTC
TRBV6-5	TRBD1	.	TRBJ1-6	CASRGQGANSPLHF	TGTGCCAGCAGGGGACAGGGGGCTAATTCACCCCTCCACTTT
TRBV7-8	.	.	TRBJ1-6	CASSLAKRNRLNNYNSPLHF	TGTGCCAGCAGCTTAGCGAAAAGGAACCGACTAAATAACTATAATTCACCCCTCCACTTT
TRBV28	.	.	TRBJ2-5	CASSPYPSEQETQYF	TGTGCCAGCAGTCCTTACCCTAGCGAACAAGAGACCCAGTACTTC
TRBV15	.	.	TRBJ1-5	CATSRDLEGVAQPQHF	TGTGCCACCAGCAGAGATCTGGAAGGGGTGGCTCAGCCCCAGCATTTT
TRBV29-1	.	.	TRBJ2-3	CSVEPGTDTQYF	TGCAGCGTTGAACCCGGGACAGATACGCAGTATTTT
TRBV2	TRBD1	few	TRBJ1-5	CASSDPDRVAFQPQHF	TGTGCCAGCAGTGACCCGGACAGGGTCGCATTTCAGCCCCAGCATTTT
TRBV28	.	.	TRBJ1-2	CASSLFGNYGYTF	TGTGCCAGCAGTTTATTCGGGAACTATGGCTACACCTTC
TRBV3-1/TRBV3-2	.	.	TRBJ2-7	CASSHRTDAHEQYF	TGTGCCAGCAGCCACCGGACAGACGCCCACGAGCAGTACTTC
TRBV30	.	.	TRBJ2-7	CAFSGGWNYEQYF	TGTGCCTTTTCAGGGGGGTGGAACTACGAGCAGTACTTC
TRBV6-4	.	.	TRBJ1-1	CASREDRNTEAFF	TGTGCCAGCAGAGAAGACAGGAACACTGAAGCTTTCTTT
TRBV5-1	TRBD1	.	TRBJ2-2	CASSPGTAAGAGELFF	TGCGCCAGCAGCCCCGGGACAGCCGCTGGGGCCGGGGAGCTGTTTTTT
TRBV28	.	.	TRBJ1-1	CASTEDSLNTEAFF	TGTGCCAGCACCGAGGACAGTTTGAACACTGAAGCTTTCTTT
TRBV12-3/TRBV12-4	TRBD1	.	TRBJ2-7	CASGIGTGYEQYF	TGTGCCAGCGGAATTGGGACAGGCTACGAGCAGTACTTC
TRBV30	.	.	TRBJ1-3	CAWSVRRSGNTIYF	TGTGCCTGGAGTGTTCGGCGGTCAGGAAACACCATATATTTT
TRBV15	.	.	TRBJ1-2	CATSRDTGLNYGYTF	TGTGCCACCAGCAGAGATACGGGACTCAACTATGGCTACACCTTC
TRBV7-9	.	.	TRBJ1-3	CASSLAQGNTIYF	TGTGCCAGCAGCTTAGCCCAAGGAAACACCATATATTTT
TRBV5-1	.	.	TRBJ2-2	CASSRGGAERNTGELFF	TGCGCCAGCAGCCGTGGAGGGGCCGAGCGGAACACCGGGGAGCTGTTTTTT
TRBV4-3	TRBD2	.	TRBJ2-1	CASSLTSGSYNEQFF	TGCGCCAGCAGCCTAACTAGCGGGAGCTACAATGAGCAGTTCTTC
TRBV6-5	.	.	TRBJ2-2	CASRRDRSTGELFF	TGTGCCAGCAGGCGGGACAGATCCACCGGGGAGCTGTTTTTT
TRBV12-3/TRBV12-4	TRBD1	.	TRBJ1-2	CASSIRQGGYTF	TGTGCCAGCAGTATCCGACAGGGAGGCTACACCTTC
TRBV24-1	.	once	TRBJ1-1	CATSDRGGAFF	TGTGCCACCAGTGATAGGGGGGGAGCTTTCTTT
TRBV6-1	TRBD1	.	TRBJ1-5	CASSGGTVVNYSNQPQHF	TGTGCCAGCAGTGGAGGGACAGTCGTAAATTATAGCAATCAGCCCCAGCATTTT
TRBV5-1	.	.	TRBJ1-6	CASSSERATIGGSPLHF	TGCGCCAGCAGCTCGGAGCGGGCTACTATCGGTGGTTCACCCCTCCACTTT
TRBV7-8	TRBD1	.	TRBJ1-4	CASSLIGTGGEKLFF	TGTGCCAGCAGCCTCATCGGGACAGGGGGAGAAAAACTGTTTTTT
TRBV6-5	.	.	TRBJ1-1	CASRETGRVNTEAFF	TGTGCCAGCAGGGAGACCGGGAGGGTGAACACTGAAGCTTTCTTT
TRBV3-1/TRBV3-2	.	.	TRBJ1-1	CASSLARTTEAFF	TGTGCCAGCAGCCTGGCACGAACGACTGAAGCTTTCTTT
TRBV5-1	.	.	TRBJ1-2	CASSAIQGIYGYTF	TGCGCCAGCAGCGCTATACAGGGAATCTATGGCTACACCTTC
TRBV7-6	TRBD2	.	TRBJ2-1	CASSPLTSYTYNEQFF	TGTGCCAGCAGCCCCCTGACTAGCTACACCTACAATGAGCAGTTCTTC
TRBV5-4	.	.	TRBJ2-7	CASSFGVGEFYEQYF	TGTGCCAGCAGTTTCGGGGTAGGCGAGTTCTACGAGCAGTACTTC
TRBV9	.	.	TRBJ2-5	CASSEAGLQDRRGETQYF	TGTGCCAGCAGCGAGGCTGGGTTGCAAGACAGGCGGGGGGAGACCCAGTACTTC
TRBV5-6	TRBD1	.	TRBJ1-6	CASKDRGNNSPLHF	TGTGCCTCGAAGGACAGGGGCAATAATTCACCCCTCCACTTT
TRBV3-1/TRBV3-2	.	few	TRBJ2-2	CASSQGAKASAGELFF	TGTGCCAGCAGCCAAGGGGCCAAAGCCTCCGCCGGGGAGCTGTTTTTT
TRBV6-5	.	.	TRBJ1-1	CASSYSTRISAEAFF	TGTGCCAGCAGTTACTCGACTAGGATTAGCGCTGAAGCTTTCTTT
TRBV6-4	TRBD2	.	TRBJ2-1	CASSDLAGGSNEQFF	TGTGCCAGCAGTGACTTAGCGGGAGGTAGCAATGAGCAGTTCTTC
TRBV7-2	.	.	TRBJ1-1	CASSLDGGVTTFF	TGTGCCAGCAGCTTAGATGGGGGCGTCACGACTTTCTTT
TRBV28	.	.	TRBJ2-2	CASSTSGEFTGELFF	TGTGCCAGCAGCACTTCAGGGGAGTTCACCGGGGAGCTGTTTTTT
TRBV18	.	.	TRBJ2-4	CASSPSPRSLALVIQYF	TGTGCCAGCTCACCATCCCCGCGGTCGCTAGCCTTGGTCATTCAGTACTTC
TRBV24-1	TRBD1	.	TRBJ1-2	CATSEGTGDYGYTF	TGTGCCACCAGTGAAGGGACAGGGGACTATGGCTACACCTTC